Sequencing of this T cell receptor beta chain was carried out in a study of blood T cell repertoires in COVID-19. Study at large: From T cells, B-cell-depleted T cells, or PBMCs came the material, which was cDNA or gDNA.

The germline CDR1 and CDR2 sequences are MNHNS and SASEGT. The CDR3 has 13 amino acids. Trimming removed 1 base from V and 2 bases from J, with 4 bases in between. Produced via immunoSEQ multiplex PCR; TCRdb's table is partial and in-frame only. This repertoire shows approximately 84,000 clones, about 80% found once; its top ten account for roughly 16%. The clonotype comes from a human donor in a cohort sampled during active COVID-19. Specimen: peripheral blood. The V gene is TRBV6-1, the J gene TRBJ2-3, with D uncertain. The CDR3 coding sequence is TGTGCCAGCAGTGAAGGAGTCACAGATACGCAGTATTTT. Translating it yields CASSEGVTDTQYF.